The T cell receptor beta chain under discussion was sequenced for a study of tumour-infiltrating T cells in Burkitt lymphoma. Study-level information: Overall and progression-free survival were predicted by productive clonality.

Germline CDR1 is LNHNV and CDR2 is YYDKDF (reference sequence). The V and J ends lost 8 bases and 2 bases respectively, with 9 bases between them. This CDR3 is built from 13 residues. TCRdb's table, derived via immunoSEQ multiplex PCR, lists solely in-frame clones and lacks some. The repertoire holds some 17,000 clones, with around four fifths as singletons. This chain links TRBV15 with TRBJ2-2; D gene unclear. The sequenced sample was tumor tissue. This clonotype was sampled from a human donor with diffuse large B-cell lymphoma. This chain's CDR3 is CATSARNTGELFF. The CDR3, as DNA: TGTGCCACCTCGGCCAGAAACACCGGGGAGCTGTTTTTT.